Sequencing of this T cell receptor (beta chain) was carried out in a study of blood T cell repertoires in COVID-19. In the study overall: Spain, Italy and the United States supplied samples that represented acute and convalescent COVID-19.

Individuals aged roughly 18 to 95 years were recruited from approximately 22 US areas. Cohort 3 recovery required two negative PCRs, clearance, or symptom resolution. TCRdb's copy holds only in-frame clones and misses some; the assay was immunoSEQ multiplex PCR. The profile shows 320,000 or so clones, about nine tenths of them singletons. Germline-derived CDR1 and CDR2 are SGHVS and FQNEAQ. Germline trimming cut 5 bases from V and 10 bases from J; bases unmatched to any gene: 5. The CDR3 consists of 14 residues. This TCR was sampled from a man aged 55 to 69 who had recovered from COVID-19. What was sequenced was PBMCs or T cells enriched from blood (not recorded which). This chain joins TRBV7-8 and TRBJ1-6; 10 bases align to TRBD1. The CDR3 reads CASSPGTGESPLHF. The CDR3 DNA reads TGTGCCAGCAGCCCAGGGACAGGGGAATCACCCCTCCACTTT.